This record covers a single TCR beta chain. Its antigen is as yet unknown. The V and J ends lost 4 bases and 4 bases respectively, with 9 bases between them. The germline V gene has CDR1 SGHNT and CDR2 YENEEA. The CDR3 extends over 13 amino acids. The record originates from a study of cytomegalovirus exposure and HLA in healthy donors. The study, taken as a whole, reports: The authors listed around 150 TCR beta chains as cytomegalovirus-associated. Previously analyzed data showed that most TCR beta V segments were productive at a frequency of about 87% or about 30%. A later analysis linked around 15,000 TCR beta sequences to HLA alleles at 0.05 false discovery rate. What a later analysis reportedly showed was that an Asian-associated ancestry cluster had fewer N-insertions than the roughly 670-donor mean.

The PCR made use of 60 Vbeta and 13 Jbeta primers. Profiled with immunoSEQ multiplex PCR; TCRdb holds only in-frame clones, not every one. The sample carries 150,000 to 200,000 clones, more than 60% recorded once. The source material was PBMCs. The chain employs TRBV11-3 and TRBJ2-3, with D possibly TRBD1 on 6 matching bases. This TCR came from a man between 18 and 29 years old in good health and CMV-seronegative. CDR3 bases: TGTGCCAGCAGCTCCTACAGGGCAGATACGCAGTATTTT. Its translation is CASSSYRADTQYF. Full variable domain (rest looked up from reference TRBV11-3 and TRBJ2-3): EAGVVQSPRYKIIEKKQPVAFWCNPISGHNTLYWYLQNLGQGPELLIRYENEEAVDDSQLPKDRFSAERLKGVDSTLKIQPAELGDSAVYLCASSSYRADTQYFGPGTRLTVL.